This TCR beta chain was retrieved from a study of blood T cell repertoires in COVID-19. Profiled with immunoSEQ multiplex PCR; TCRdb holds only in-frame clones, not every one. The profile shows around 250,000 clones, about 86% of them singletons. The clonotype originates from a man younger than 45 with acute COVID-19. Sequencing used PBMCs or T cells enriched from blood (not recorded which).

Written as DNA, the CDR3 is TGCGCCAGCAGCTTACAGGGAAAGGGCGGTAATGAAAAACTGTTTTTT. Its protein product is CASSLQGKGGNEKLFF. J is TRBJ1-4 and V is TRBV5-1; TRBD1 might be the D (6 bases). This CDR3 spans 16 amino acids. Germline V gene lookup returns CDR1 SGHRS and CDR2 YFSETQ. The V gene lost 2 bases and the J gene lost 4 bases, with 15 bases spanning the gap.